Listed below are T cell receptor gamma chains from one sample, sequenced in a study of Vδ1+ human thymocytes. TCRdb re-identified clones in the multiplex PCR reads via CATT. Among 20,000 to 25,000 gamma-chain clones, 12% to 15% were seen once, and the ten largest hold under 2%. Sample: Vdelta1+ gamma-delta thymocytes from the thymus. These receptors originate from a child younger than two who had congenital heart surgery. CDR3s include the opening cysteine and the closing phenylalanine or tryptophan. Size is stated for part of the rows, as once, few or many counts, or as a class when the clone is expanded.

J gene	CDR3 length	clone size	V gene	CDR3 protein	CDR3 DNA
TRGJP2	13	-	TRGV4	CATCNVPWGIKTF	TGTGCCACCTGTAATGTCCCCTGGGGGATCAAGACGTTT
TRGJ1/TRGJ2	14	few	TRGV3	CATWDRHGYYKKLF	TGTGCCACCTGGGACAGGCACGGTTATTATAAGAAACTCTTT
TRGJ1/TRGJ2	11	few	TRGV8	CATWDRKEKLF	TGTGCCACCTGGGATAGAAAGGAGAAACTCTTT
TRGJ1/TRGJ2	13	few	TRGV5	CATWDRPRYKRLF	TGTGCCACCTGGGACAGGCCAAGATATAAGAGACTCTTT
TRGJ1/TRGJ2	14	-	TRGV4	CATWEAGEDYKKLF	TGTGCCACCTGGGAAGCGGGGGAGGATTATAAGAAACTCTTT
TRGJ1/TRGJ2	11	few	TRGV4	CATWNDSPKLF	TGTGCCACCTGGAACGATTCCCCGAAACTCTTT
TRGJ1/TRGJ2	16	-	TRGV4	CATWNRGRGNYYKKLF	TGTGCCACCTGGAATCGAGGTAGAGGTAATTATTATAAGAAACTCTTT
TRGJP2	16	-	TRGV9	CALWEFLRSSDWIKTF	TGTGCCTTGTGGGAGTTCCTTCGAAGTAGTGATTGGATCAAGACGTTT
TRGJP1	13	-	TRGV4	CATPWDTGWFKIF	TGTGCCACCCCCTGGGACACTGGTTGGTTCAAGATATTT
TRGJ1/TRGJ2	13	-	TRGV8	CATWDSGDYKKLF	TGTGCCACCTGGGATTCGGGGGATTATAAGAAACTCTTT
TRGJP1	15	-	TRGV5	CATWDSHTTGWFKIF	TGTGCCACCTGGGACAGTCATACCACTGGTTGGTTCAAGATATTT
TRGJ1/TRGJ2	14	few	TRGV8	CATWDSLNYYKKLF	TGTGCCACCTGGGATAGCCTGAATTATTATAAGAAACTCTTT
TRGJP1	12	-	TRGV4	CATWNLRWFKIF	TGTGCCACCTGGAATTTGAGATGGTTCAAGATATTT
TRGJ1/TRGJ2	11	few	TRGV4	CATWSPMKKLF	TGTGCCACCTGGAGCCCGATGAAGAAACTCTTT
TRGJ1/TRGJ2	14	-	TRGV2	CATWDRPRYYKKLF	TGTGCCACCTGGGACCGACCCCGCTATTATAAGAAACTCTTT
TRGJ1/TRGJ2	12	-	TRGV4	CATWDGVDKKLF	TGTGCCACCTGGGATGGAGTGGATAAGAAACTCTTT
TRGJ1/TRGJ2	10	few	TRGV4	CATLGEEKLF	TGTGCCACCTTGGGCGAGGAGAAACTCTTT
TRGJ1/TRGJ2	12	medium-sized	TRGV9	CALWEVWNWKLF	TGTGCCTTGTGGGAGGTGTGGAATTGGAAACTCTTT
TRGJ1/TRGJ2	14	-	TRGV9	CALWEPPNYYKKLF	TGTGCCTTGTGGGAGCCACCCAATTATTATAAGAAACTCTTT
TRGJ1/TRGJ2	12	-	TRGV8	CATWDCRYKKLF	TGTGCCACCTGGGACTGCCGTTATAAGAAACTCTTT
TRGJ1/TRGJ2	14	few	TRGV8	CATWDLLLYYKKLF	TGTGCCACCTGGGACCTCCTACTTTATTATAAGAAACTCTTT
TRGJ1/TRGJ2	12	-	TRGV5	CATWDRGSKKLF	TGTGCCACCTGGGACAGGGGATCTAAGAAACTCTTT
TRGJ1/TRGJ2	14	few	TRGV4	CATWDGGPYYKKLF	TGTGCCACCTGGGATGGGGGCCCTTATTATAAGAAACTCTTT
TRGJ1/TRGJ2	14	-	TRGV9	CALWEVTPYYKKLF	TGTGCCTTGTGGGAGGTGACCCCCTATTATAAGAAACTCTTT
TRGJ1/TRGJ2	13	few	TRGV3	CATWNPANYKKLF	TGTGCCACCTGGAATCCGGCAAATTATAAGAAACTCTTT